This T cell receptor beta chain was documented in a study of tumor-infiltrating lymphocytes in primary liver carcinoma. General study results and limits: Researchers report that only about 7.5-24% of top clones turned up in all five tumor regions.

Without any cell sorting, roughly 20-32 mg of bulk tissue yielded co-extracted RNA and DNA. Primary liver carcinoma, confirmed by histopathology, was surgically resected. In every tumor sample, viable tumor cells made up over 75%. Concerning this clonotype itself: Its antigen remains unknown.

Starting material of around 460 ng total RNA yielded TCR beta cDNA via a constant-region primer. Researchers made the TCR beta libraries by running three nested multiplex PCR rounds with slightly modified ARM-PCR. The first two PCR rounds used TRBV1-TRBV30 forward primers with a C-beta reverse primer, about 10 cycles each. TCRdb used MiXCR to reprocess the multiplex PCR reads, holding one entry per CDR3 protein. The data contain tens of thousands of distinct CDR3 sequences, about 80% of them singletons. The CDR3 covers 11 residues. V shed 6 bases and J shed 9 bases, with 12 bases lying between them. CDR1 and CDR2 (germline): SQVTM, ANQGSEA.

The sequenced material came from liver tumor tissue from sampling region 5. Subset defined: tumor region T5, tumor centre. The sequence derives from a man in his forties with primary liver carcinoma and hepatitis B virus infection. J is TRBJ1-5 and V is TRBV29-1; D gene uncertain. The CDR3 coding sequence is TGCAGCGTCCGCTTCGCCTGGCCCCAGCATTTT. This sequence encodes CSVRFAWPQHF.